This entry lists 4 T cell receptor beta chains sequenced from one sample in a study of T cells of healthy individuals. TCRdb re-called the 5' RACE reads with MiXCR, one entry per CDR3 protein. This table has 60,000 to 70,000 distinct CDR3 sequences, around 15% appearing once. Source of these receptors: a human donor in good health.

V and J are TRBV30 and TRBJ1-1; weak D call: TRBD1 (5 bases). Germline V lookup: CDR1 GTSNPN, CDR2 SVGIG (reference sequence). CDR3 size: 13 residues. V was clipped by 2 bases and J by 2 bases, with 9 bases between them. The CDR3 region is CAWSRTPNTEAFF. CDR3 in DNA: TGTGCCTGGAGTAGGACACCTAACACTGAAGCTTTCTTT.

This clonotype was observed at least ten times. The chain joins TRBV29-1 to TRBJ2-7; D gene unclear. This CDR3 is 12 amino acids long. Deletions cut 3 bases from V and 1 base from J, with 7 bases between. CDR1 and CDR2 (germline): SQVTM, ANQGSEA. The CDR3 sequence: CSVDTESYEQYF. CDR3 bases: TGCAGCGTTGACACAGAGTCCTACGAGCAGTACTTC.

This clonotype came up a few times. This CDR3 reads CASSLGRPGQGSLETQYF. In nucleotides, the CDR3 is TGCGCCAGCAGCTTGGGTCGCCCAGGACAGGGTTCTTTAGAGACCCAGTACTTC. V and J are TRBV5-1 and TRBJ2-5, with 8 bases identical to TRBD1. The CDR3 has 18 residues. Losses at the gene ends were 0 bases for V and 4 bases for J; bases not matched to a gene: 14. From germline, CDR1 is SGHRS and CDR2 YFSETQ.

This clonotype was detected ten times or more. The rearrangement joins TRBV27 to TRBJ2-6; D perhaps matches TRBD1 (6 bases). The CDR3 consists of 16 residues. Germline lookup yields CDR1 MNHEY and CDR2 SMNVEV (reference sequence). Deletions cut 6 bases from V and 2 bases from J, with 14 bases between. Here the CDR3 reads CASSPHRAAGANVLTF. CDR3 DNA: TGTGCCAGCAGCCCTCACAGGGCGGCTGGGGCCAACGTCCTGACTTTC.